This T cell receptor (beta chain) emerged from a study of blood T cell repertoires in COVID-19 (dated by TCRdb to the early 2020s). At the level of the whole study: Samples covering the acute and convalescent phases of COVID-19 were provided by collaborators in the United States, Italy and Spain. The prospective study material was composed of cDNA or gDNA derived from T cells, B-cell-depleted T cells, or PBMCs. Subjects who had been exposed to COVID-19, were actively infected with it, or had recovered from it provided the deeply sampled blood TCRbeta repertoires that made up the dataset. A freely available public database, intended as a resource for researchers studying the immune response to SARS-CoV-2, is where the repertoires were released. Samples came from the ongoing ImmuneRACE study (first 160 participants) plus 1,254 subjects from 6 global collaborators. A de-identified subject ID, COVID-19 status, age in years and sex were almost always included in the sample metadata. Where HLA class I and class II types were available, the types were taken from metadata supplied by the sample provider, not from assay-based typing.

V gives up 2 bases and J gives up 8 bases, and the segment between their germline ends measures 10 bases. Sequences SGHRS (CDR1) and YFSETQ (CDR2) are obtained from the germline V gene. Measured from the cysteine to the phenylalanine, the CDR3 is 12 residues long. The sequence is cut down to CDR3 DNA, 36 bases in frame from base 1. TCRbeta CDR3 regions were amplified from genomic DNA by means of the immunoSEQ Assay, a bias-controlled multiplex PCR. From the authors' description of their analysis: Within the assay, amplification of reference gene primers was used to estimate how many nucleated cells each sample contained. To quantify the absolute abundance of each unique TCRbeta CDR3 rearrangement, sequence reads were collapsed and filtered. For each sample, productive Simpson clonality was calculated as the square root of Simpson's diversity index across productive rearrangements. Sourced from immuneACCESS, this table was stored by TCRdb with only in-frame sequences that have V and J called. A share of the clones is absent; for the studies checked, an unresolved V gene accounts for under half, and the remainder has no known explanation. D and trimming come from the DNA, and the V and J calls and clone size come from that table. The sample data list 110,000 or so clones, and more than 80% of these were observed just once. The top ten constitute just over 5.5% of the sample.

In Seattle, one collaborating source enrolled patients while the infection was active and tracked those patients longitudinally over the course of disease. The collaborating institutions used their own protocols to collect whole blood in K2EDTA tubes. For TCRbeta analysis, collaborators shipped samples as frozen whole blood, isolated PBMCs, or DNA extracted from either of those sample types. As concerns this clone: No antigen is known for it. No base quality values were provided; no much bigger clone lies one nucleotide off.

Paper-wide results and their limitations: How much clinical and demographic metadata was included differed by source and by participant, and the metadata was provided uncurated.

The source of this sequence is a woman aged 55-69 years with COVID-19, enrolled during active disease. Recombination joined TRBV5-1 with TRBJ1-2; no confident D gene assignment can be made. The specimen sequenced was peripheral blood. The DNA is as follows: TGCGCCAGCAGCTTTTGGGCTGGCGGCTACACCTTC. It translates as CASSFWAGGYTF.